These 32 T cell receptor beta chains came from one sample sequenced in a study of cytomegalovirus exposure and HLA in healthy donors. The PCR was carried out with 60 Vbeta primers and 13 Jbeta primers. TCRdb keeps only in-frame clones here, not all; method: immunoSEQ multiplex PCR. The table records 120,000 or so clones, 75% to 85% of them present only once. Sample: PBMCs. These receptors originate from a man aged 40-49 years in good health and CMV-seronegative.

The chain couples TRBV7-9 to TRBJ2-5; a possible D gene is TRBD2 (6 bases). Trimming left V 3 bases short and J 1 base short, with 12 bases between. Germline V gene lookup returns CDR1 SEHNR and CDR2 FQNEAQ (reference sequence). This CDR3 has 15 amino acids. CDR3 loop: CASSFPSGGQETQYF. In nucleotides, the CDR3 is TGTGCCAGCAGCTTTCCCTCCGGGGGCCAAGAGACCCAGTACTTC.

The table lists this clone with a count of one. The chain carries TRBV29-1 and TRBJ2-7; 7 bases are a match to TRBD1. Germline CDR1 reads SQVTM; CDR2 reads ANQGSEA. V shed 7 bases, J shed 3 bases, and the junction held 9 bases outside the gene matches. The CDR3 has 13 residues. Here the CDR3 reads CSAGTDLHYEQYF. The CDR3 DNA reads as TGCAGCGCAGGGACAGATCTACACTACGAGCAGTACTTC.

This clone was seen a few times. Other DNA variants within this sample encode the same CDR3. The chain is built from TRBV10-3 and TRBJ2-5; possible D gene TRBD1, 6 bases. The length of the CDR3 is 15 residues. Trimming cost V 0 bases and J 1 base, with 9 bases left between them. Germline CDR1 and CDR2: ENHRY and SYGVKD. The CDR3 region is CAISESTGVQETQYF. CDR3 in DNA: TGTGCCATCAGTGAGTCGACAGGAGTCCAAGAGACCCAGTACTTC.

This clone was picked up a small number of times. This chain's CDR3 is CASSPITGELFF. The DNA of the CDR3 is TGTGCCAGCAGTCCTATTACCGGGGAGCTGTTTTTT. The rearrangement links TRBV6-5 to TRBJ2-2, with D unclear. The CDR3 extends over 12 amino acids. Trimming shortened V by 5 bases and J by 5 bases, and 6 bases separated the two germline ends. Germline V lookup: CDR1 MNHEY, CDR2 SVGAGI.

This clone was seen only a few times. The V gene is TRBV28, the J gene TRBJ2-3, with 10 nucleotides matching TRBD2. Trimming removed 4 bases from V and 4 bases from J; junction bases left unmatched: 14. There are 18 residues in the CDR3. CDR1 and CDR2 (germline): MDHEN, SYDVKM. The CDR3 sequence is CASSSPPLAGVVPDTQYF. The CDR3 nucleotides are TGTGCCAGCAGTTCGCCTCCTCTAGCGGGGGTTGTCCCAGATACGCAGTATTTT.

The chain recombines TRBV27 with TRBJ1-2; D is ambiguous. The V gene's germline CDR1 is MNHEY and CDR2 SMNVEV (reference sequence). The CDR3 has 13 residues. Trimming shortened V by 5 bases and J by 9 bases, and 16 bases separated the two germline ends. Written as DNA, the CDR3 is TGTGCCAGCAGTCCGACTCCGGCTATTAGCTACACCTTC. Translated, it gives CASSPTPAISYTF.

The chain uses TRBV2 and TRBJ1-5, with a weak D call TRBD1 (5 bases). The CDR3 is 15 amino acids. The germline V gene has CDR1 SNHLY and CDR2 FYNNEI. Trimming removed 6 bases at V and 2 bases at J, with 14 bases between. CDR3 sequence (DNA): TGTGCCAGCAGCGTGGGGGGTTCGGGCAATCAGCCCCAGCATTTT. It encodes CASSVGGSGNQPQHF.

The genes are TRBV28 and TRBJ2-7, with 9 bases lining up with TRBD1. Trimming removed 2 bases from V and 8 bases from J; junction bases left unmatched: 10. Germline V gives CDR1 MDHEN, CDR2 SYDVKM. This CDR3 region has 15 residues. The CDR3 protein is CASSLQAGTGSKQYF. For the CDR3, the DNA is TGTGCCAGCAGTTTACAGGCCGGGACAGGGAGTAAGCAGTACTTC.

This clone was observed a few times. This sequence joins TRBV5-1 and TRBJ1-1; TRBD1 agrees at 10 bases. The length of the CDR3 is 14 residues. V lost 4 bases to trimming and J lost 4 bases; unmatched junction nucleotides: 4. In germline, CDR1 is SGHRS, CDR2 YFSETQ. The CDR3 DNA is TGCGCCAGCAGCAGGGGACAGGGGACCACTGAAGCTTTCTTT. Translating gives CASSRGQGTTEAFF.

The chain joins TRBV7-8 to TRBJ1-1; D is undetermined. Trimming removed 1 base at V and 11 bases at J, with 11 bases between. The CDR3 has 12 residues. Germline V lookup: CDR1 SGHVS, CDR2 FQNEAQ. The CDR3 is CASSLVGVGAFF. The CDR3 coding sequence is TGTGCCAGCAGCTTAGTGGGAGTTGGGGCTTTCTTT.

V and J are TRBV11-2 and TRBJ2-5; 9 bases are a match to TRBD1. Germline CDR1 reads SGHAT; CDR2 reads FQNNGV. V lost 5 bases to trimming and J lost 2 bases; unmatched junction nucleotides: 6. The CDR3 is made up of 15 amino acids. Written as DNA, the CDR3 is TGTGCCAGCAGCGCGGGACAGGGCGGTCAAGAGACCCAGTACTTC. Amino acids: CASSAGQGGQETQYF. Using reference TRBV11-2 and TRBJ2-5 for the parts outside the CDR3, the full variable domain is EAGVAQSPRYKIIEKRQSVAFWCNPISGHATLYWYQQILGQGPKLLIQFQNNGVVDDSQLPKDRFSAERLKGVDSTLKIQPAKLEDSAVYLCASSAGQGGQETQYFGPGTRLLVL.

In regard to this clone: The germline gene is not matched at one end of the junction; a read error may be the cause. The V and J genes are TRBV29-1 and TRBJ1-1; D ambiguous. CDR1 SQVTM and CDR2 ANQGSEA come from the germline V gene. The CDR3 runs 12 residues. CDR3 bases: TGCAGCGTTCCAGGAATGAACACTGAAACTTTCTTT. Translation gives CSVPGMNTETFF.

The rearrangement links TRBV5-1 to TRBJ1-1; tentatively, D is TRBD1 (5 bases). This CDR3 spans 15 amino acids. Germline V gives CDR1 SGHRS, CDR2 YFSETQ. V lost 4 bases and J lost 5, with 18 bases in between. CDR3 sequence: CASSPLGQGRTEAFF. DNA of the CDR3: TGCGCCAGCAGCCCCCTGGGGCAGGGAAGGACTGAAGCTTTCTTT.

The chain recombines TRBV5-8 with TRBJ1-4, with a weak D call TRBD1 (6 bases). The CDR3 runs 12 residues. CDR1 is SGHTS and CDR2 is YDEGEE in the germline V gene. Trimming shortened V by 7 bases and J by 4 bases, and 8 bases separated the two germline ends. The CDR3 region is CASGQYNEKLFF. CDR3 sequence (DNA): TGTGCCAGCGGACAGTATAATGAAAAACTGTTTTTT.

The chain combines TRBV10-2 with TRBJ1-2; D not certain. Looked up from germline, CDR1 is WSHSY and CDR2 is SAAADI. This CDR3 spans 14 amino acids. Trimming removed 7 bases from V and 4 bases from J, with 16 bases in between. The CDR3 spells CASTRSPEGYGYTF. The CDR3, as DNA: TGCGCCAGCACCAGATCCCCGGAGGGCTATGGCTACACCTTC.

This chain joins TRBV6-5 and TRBJ2-7; 8 bases map to TRBD2. Trimming cost V 5 bases and J 11 bases; bases outside gene matches: 11. CDR3 length: 13 residues. Germline V lookup: CDR1 MNHEY, CDR2 SVGAGI. The CDR3 reads CASSPAAGGMEYF. CDR3 bases: TGTGCCAGCAGTCCGGCGGCGGGGGGTATGGAGTACTTC.

V is TRBV6-5 and J is TRBJ2-7; 7 nucleotides match TRBD1. The V gene's germline CDR1 is MNHEY and CDR2 SVGAGI. The CDR3 has 15 residues. The V segment lost 6 bases and the J segment 1 base; nucleotides outside the gene matches: 9. CDR3 protein: CASRSPGTASYEQYF. The CDR3 bases are TGTGCCAGCAGGTCCCCCGGGACAGCATCCTACGAGCAGTACTTC.

V usage is TRBV28 and J usage is TRBJ1-5; 9 bases agree with TRBD1. The CDR3 sequence is 14 residues long. CDR1 is MDHEN and CDR2 is SYDVKM in the germline V gene. J lost 7 bases, V lost 7 bases, and 8 bases had no gene match. Written as DNA, the CDR3 is TGTGCCAGCATGACAGGGGGATCATGGCAGCCCCAGCATTTT. Translating it yields CASMTGGSWQPQHF.

DNA for the CDR3: TGCAGCGTTGAAGACTGGACGGTTTCCTTAGGGACTAGCGGGCACACCTACTACAATGAGCAGTTCTTC. This encodes CSVEDWTVSLGTSGHTYYNEQFF. This sequence joins TRBV29-1 and TRBJ2-1; 12 bases align to TRBD2. CDR3 length: 23 amino acids. Germline CDR1 is SQVTM and CDR2 is ANQGSEA. The V and J ends lost 0 bases and 3 bases, in that order; junction bases with no gene match: 24.

The rearrangement joins TRBV18 to TRBJ2-7; 8 bases match TRBD1. Per germline, CDR1 KGHSH and CDR2 LQKENI. Trimming removed 5 bases from V and 2 bases from J; junction bases left unmatched: 2. The CDR3 is 13 residues long. The CDR3 region has the DNA TGTGCCAGCTCAGGACAGGGAGCCTACGAGCAGTACTTC. Translating it yields CASSGQGAYEQYF.

This clone appeared a single time. Different DNA sequences within this sample yield the same CDR3. The chain has TRBV28 and TRBJ2-7; maybe TRBD1 (5 bases). This CDR3 has 13 residues. V lost 5 bases and J lost 4, with 12 bases in between. CDR1 MDHEN and CDR2 SYDVKM come from the germline V gene. Here the CDR3 DNA reads TGTGCCAGCAGTCCTGGACAAGGGTACGAGCAGTACTTC. Translation: CASSPGQGYEQYF.

The rearrangement links TRBV5-1 to TRBJ1-2, with D possibly being TRBD1 (5 bases). Looked up from germline, CDR1 is SGHRS and CDR2 is YFSETQ. Trimming stripped 3 bases from V and 4 bases from J, with 13 bases between. The CDR3 totals 14 residues. The CDR3 DNA is TGCGCCAGCAGCTCGACAAGGGGAACCTATGGCTACACCTTC. As protein: CASSSTRGTYGYTF.

CDR3 amino acids: CASTPDRGSNQPQHF. In nucleotides, the CDR3 is TGTGCCAGCACCCCGGACAGGGGGAGCAATCAGCCCCAGCATTTT. The chain uses TRBV2 and TRBJ1-5; 10 nucleotides align to TRBD1. The CDR3 spans 15 residues. Looked up from germline, CDR1 is SNHLY and CDR2 is FYNNEI. V lost 7 bases and J lost 1; bases outside the gene matches: 4.

This clone was observed once. This chain uses TRBV28 with TRBJ1-4, with D unclear. Per germline, CDR1 MDHEN and CDR2 SYDVKM. This CDR3 has 14 amino acids. V lost 4 bases to trimming and J lost 10 bases, with 16 bases between them. The CDR3 protein is CASSSPRVQGKLFF. The CDR3 DNA is TGTGCCAGCAGTTCCCCGCGGGTCCAAGGAAAACTGTTTTTT.

This rearrangement joins TRBV7-9 to TRBJ1-2; TRBD1 might be the D (5 bases). Between the trimmed V and J ends, which lost 1 base and 0 bases, there was a span of 12 bases. This CDR3 region has 16 residues. Germline CDR1 and CDR2: SEHNR and FQNEAQ (reference sequence). CDR3 amino acids: CASSLVRQSPNYGYTF. As DNA, the CDR3 is TGTGCCAGCAGCTTAGTTCGACAGTCGCCTAACTATGGCTACACCTTC.

The chain couples TRBV10-1 to TRBJ2-7; no reliable D call. The V end lost 7 bases, the J end lost 3 bases, and 13 bases lay between the germline ends. The CDR3 contains 13 residues. Germline V lookup: CDR1 WNHNN, CDR2 SYGVQD (reference sequence). The CDR3 sequence is CASTETECYEQYF. The CDR3 DNA sequence: TGCGCCAGCACCGAAACTGAATGCTACGAGCAGTACTTC.

This clone has only a few counts. This chain uses TRBV11-1 with TRBJ2-3; possible D gene TRBD1, 5 bases. The CDR3 length is 16 residues. V was clipped by 8 bases and J by 0 bases, with 18 bases between them. Germline V gene data show CDR1 as SGHAT and CDR2 as FQDESV (reference sequence). CDR3 bases: TGTGCCAGCGGCGGTGGGGCAGAACCTAGCACAGATACGCAGTATTTT. It codes for CASGGGAEPSTDTQYF.

The chain carries TRBV7-9 and TRBJ2-1; 13 nucleotides line up with TRBD2. CDR1 is SEHNR and CDR2 is FQNEAQ in the germline V gene (reference sequence). The CDR3 extends over 14 amino acids. Trimming cost V 1 base and J 11 bases; bases outside gene matches: 2. As DNA, the CDR3 is TGTGCCAGCAGCTTAGAGGGACTAGCGGGACAGCAGTTCTTC. It translates to CASSLEGLAGQQFF.

V and J are TRBV7-9 and TRBJ2-5, with D maybe TRBD2 (5 bases). The CDR3 length is 15 residues. Germline CDR1 reads SEHNR; CDR2 reads FQNEAQ (reference sequence). V dropped 2 bases and J dropped 4 bases, with 14 bases sitting between them. The CDR3 bases are TGTGCCAGCAGCTTAAAACGGACCGAGGGAGAGACCCAGTACTTC. It yields the protein CASSLKRTEGETQYF.

The genes are TRBV2 and TRBJ2-3; D not resolved. CDR1 SNHLY and CDR2 FYNNEI come from the germline V gene. The ends were cut back, 2 bases at V and 6 bases at J, with 6 bases in the middle. The length of the CDR3 is 12 residues. The DNA for the CDR3 is TGTGCCAGCAGTGAACCCGCGGATACGCAGTATTTT. This codes for CASSEPADTQYF. The full variable domain, with the rest looked up from reference TRBV2 and TRBJ2-3, is EPEVTQTPSHQVTQMGQEVILRCVPISNHLYFYWYRQILGQKVEFLVSFYNNEISEKSEIFDDQFSVERPDGSNFTLKIRSTKLEDSAMYFCASSEPADTQYFGPGTRLTVL.

This clone has only a few counts. This same CDR3 is encoded by further DNA sequences in the sample. V gene TRBV20-1 combines with J gene TRBJ2-5; D not certain. Trimming removed 0 bases at V and 4 bases at J, with 3 bases between. The length of the CDR3 is 11 residues. The germline V gene has CDR1 DFQATT and CDR2 SNEGSKA (reference sequence). The CDR3 region is CSARDRETQYF. CDR3 in DNA: TGCAGTGCTAGAGACAGAGAGACCCAGTACTTC.

The chain carries TRBV29-1 and TRBJ2-3; the match to TRBD1 covers 7 bases. V dropped 8 bases and J dropped 5; count of bases not matched to a gene: 10. CDR3 length: 13 amino acids. Per germline, CDR1 SQVTM and CDR2 ANQGSEA. In nucleotides, the CDR3 is TGCAGCATCCGACAGGGTTGGGGAGATACGCAGTATTTT. Encoded protein: CSIRQGWGDTQYF.